A selection of T cell receptor beta chains follows, all from one sample in a study of PD-1 blockade in classical Hodgkin lymphoma. The assay was immunoSEQ multiplex PCR, and TCRdb's table has in-frame clones only and misses some. The sample yields 75,000 to 100,000 clones, about four fifths seen once. Sequenced here: peripheral blood mononuclear cells (PBMCs), sampled before the second cycle of nivolumab. The source of these receptors is a human donor with classical Hodgkin lymphoma. The CDR3 runs from the conserved cysteine through the conserved F or W. Fields, in order: clone size, D gene, J gene, V gene, CDR3 protein, CDR3 DNA. The D gene is left open where the match is weak. Not all rows give a size; the values are once, few, many and, for expanded clones, a class.

abundance: -
d_gene: TRBD1
j_gene: TRBJ2-2
v_gene: TRBV19
CDR3aa: CASSRGQGPNTGELFF
CDR3nt: TGTGCCAGTAGTAGAGGACAGGGGCCGAACACCGGGGAGCTGTTTTTT

abundance: -
d_gene: -
j_gene: TRBJ2-2
v_gene: TRBV10-3
CDR3aa: CAISESVALTGELFF
CDR3nt: TGTGCCATCAGTGAGTCGGTAGCACTAACCGGGGAGCTGTTTTTT

abundance: few
d_gene: -
j_gene: TRBJ2-2
v_gene: TRBV10-3
CDR3aa: CAISVQGGPGELFF
CDR3nt: TGTGCCATCAGTGTACAGGGAGGACCCGGGGAGCTGTTTTTT

abundance: few
d_gene: TRBD2
j_gene: TRBJ2-2
v_gene: TRBV6-6
CDR3aa: CASSPSGSRTGELFF
CDR3nt: TGTGCCAGTTCCCCGAGCGGGAGTCGCACCGGGGAGCTGTTTTTT

abundance: -
d_gene: -
j_gene: TRBJ2-3
v_gene: TRBV5-8
CDR3aa: CASSLAGTDTQYF
CDR3nt: TGTGCCAGCAGCTTAGCGGGCACAGATACGCAGTATTTT

abundance: -
d_gene: -
j_gene: TRBJ2-5
v_gene: TRBV7-9
CDR3aa: CASTHPAGTQYF
CDR3nt: TGTGCCAGCACCCACCCGGCGGGGACCCAGTACTTC

abundance: -
d_gene: -
j_gene: TRBJ2-5
v_gene: TRBV14
CDR3aa: CASSHLPPETQYF
CDR3nt: TGTGCCAGCAGCCACCTCCCCCCGGAGACCCAGTACTTC

abundance: -
d_gene: -
j_gene: TRBJ1-2
v_gene: TRBV21-1
CDR3aa: CASSKVGYTF
CDR3nt: TGTGCCAGCAGCAAAGTTGGCTACACCTTC

abundance: -
d_gene: -
j_gene: TRBJ1-2
v_gene: TRBV28
CDR3aa: CASSSGVGGYTF
CDR3nt: TGTGCCAGCAGTTCAGGGGTGGGGGGCTACACCTTC

abundance: few
d_gene: -
j_gene: TRBJ2-7
v_gene: TRBV10-3
CDR3aa: CAIVASPAYEQYF
CDR3nt: TGTGCCATCGTAGCGTCTCCTGCCTACGAGCAGTACTTC

abundance: -
d_gene: TRBD2
j_gene: TRBJ2-1
v_gene: TRBV7-9
CDR3aa: CASSLGASGRPLF
CDR3nt: TGTGCCAGCAGCTTAGGAGCCAGCGGGAGGCCACTCTTC

abundance: few
d_gene: TRBD1
j_gene: TRBJ2-7
v_gene: TRBV28
CDR3aa: CASSLGTGVYEQYF
CDR3nt: TGTGCCAGCAGTTTAGGGACAGGGGTCTACGAGCAGTACTTC

abundance: -
d_gene: -
j_gene: TRBJ2-7
v_gene: TRBV5-1
CDR3aa: CASSLQSGAYEQYF
CDR3nt: TGCGCCAGCAGCTTGCAAAGTGGCGCCTACGAGCAGTACTTC

abundance: -
d_gene: -
j_gene: TRBJ2-5
v_gene: TRBV13
CDR3aa: CASSPTGRQETQYF
CDR3nt: TGTGCCAGCAGCCCGACGGGGAGGCAAGAGACCCAGTACTTC

abundance: once
d_gene: -
j_gene: TRBJ2-2
v_gene: TRBV6-6
CDR3aa: CASFTGTGELFF
CDR3nt: TGTGCCAGCTTTACAGGCACCGGGGAGCTGTTTTTT

abundance: few
d_gene: TRBD1
j_gene: TRBJ2-7
v_gene: TRBV5-5
CDR3aa: CASSPGTAPYEQYF
CDR3nt: TGTGCCAGCAGCCCCGGGACAGCCCCCTACGAGCAGTACTTC

abundance: -
d_gene: -
j_gene: TRBJ2-7
v_gene: TRBV28
CDR3aa: CATRGRPEQYF
CDR3nt: TGTGCCACCAGGGGCCGTCCCGAGCAGTACTTC

abundance: once
d_gene: TRBD2
j_gene: TRBJ2-1
v_gene: TRBV6-6
CDR3aa: CASSKIWSGRTNEQFF
CDR3nt: TGTGCCAGCAGCAAGATTTGGAGCGGGAGGACAAATGAGCAGTTCTTC

abundance: -
d_gene: -
j_gene: TRBJ2-6
v_gene: TRBV27
CDR3aa: CASSLVFRGGTGANVLTF
CDR3nt: TGTGCCAGCAGTTTAGTGTTCCGTGGGGGGACTGGGGCCAACGTCCTGACTTTC

abundance: -
d_gene: -
j_gene: TRBJ2-1
v_gene: TRBV7-9
CDR3aa: CASSLAVFGGNEQFF
CDR3nt: TGTGCCAGCAGCTTAGCGGTTTTCGGCGGCAATGAGCAGTTCTTC

abundance: -
d_gene: -
j_gene: TRBJ1-2
v_gene: TRBV27
CDR3aa: CATRRSSNYGYTF
CDR3nt: TGTGCCACCCGGAGAAGCTCTAACTATGGCTACACCTTC

abundance: -
d_gene: TRBD2
j_gene: TRBJ2-1
v_gene: TRBV27
CDR3aa: CASSLRWLAGGPGDNEQFF
CDR3nt: TGTGCCAGCAGTTTAAGATGGCTAGCGGGAGGGCCGGGGGACAATGAGCAGTTCTTC

abundance: -
d_gene: -
j_gene: TRBJ1-2
v_gene: TRBV7-2
CDR3aa: CASSLEQERGYTF
CDR3nt: TGTGCCAGCAGCTTAGAACAGGAAAGGGGCTACACCTTC

abundance: -
d_gene: -
j_gene: TRBJ2-5
v_gene: TRBV5-4
CDR3aa: CASSPGYQETQYF
CDR3nt: TGTGCCAGCAGCCCGGGCTACCAAGAGACCCAGTACTTC

abundance: -
d_gene: TRBD1
j_gene: TRBJ1-2
v_gene: TRBV5-4
CDR3aa: CASSLALDRDYGYTF
CDR3nt: TGTGCCAGCAGCTTGGCCCTGGACAGGGACTATGGCTACACCTTC

abundance: -
d_gene: -
j_gene: TRBJ2-7
v_gene: TRBV5-1
CDR3aa: CASSLAAPPDEQYF
CDR3nt: TGCGCCAGCAGCTTGGCCGCGCCACCGGACGAGCAGTACTTC

abundance: -
d_gene: TRBD2
j_gene: TRBJ2-1
v_gene: TRBV5-1
CDR3aa: CASSLVGGRGYNEQFF
CDR3nt: TGCGCCAGCAGCTTGGTTGGCGGGAGGGGGTACAATGAGCAGTTCTTC

abundance: -
d_gene: -
j_gene: TRBJ2-1
v_gene: TRBV19
CDR3aa: CASSTPLERYNEQFF
CDR3nt: TGTGCCAGTAGTACCCCACTGGAGCGGTACAATGAGCAGTTCTTC

abundance: -
d_gene: TRBD2
j_gene: TRBJ2-2
v_gene: TRBV6-4
CDR3aa: CASSVLAGTNTGELFF
CDR3nt: TGTGCCAGCAGCGTACTAGCGGGGACGAACACCGGGGAGCTGTTTTTT

abundance: -
d_gene: TRBD1
j_gene: TRBJ1-5
v_gene: TRBV30
CDR3aa: CAWSAGQFNQPQHF
CDR3nt: TGTGCCTGGAGTGCGGGACAGTTCAATCAGCCCCAGCATTTT

abundance: -
d_gene: -
j_gene: TRBJ1-3
v_gene: TRBV30
CDR3aa: CAWASRTSGNTIYF
CDR3nt: TGTGCCTGGGCCTCCAGGACATCTGGAAACACCATATATTTT

abundance: once
d_gene: TRBD1
j_gene: TRBJ1-1
v_gene: TRBV28
CDR3aa: CASRYTLGQGNTEAFF
CDR3nt: TGTGCCAGCAGATATACATTGGGACAGGGGAACACTGAAGCTTTCTTT

abundance: -
d_gene: -
j_gene: TRBJ1-2
v_gene: TRBV4-3
CDR3aa: CASSQDPGGIYGYTF
CDR3nt: TGCGCCAGCAGCCAAGACCCCGGGGGCATCTATGGCTACACCTTC

abundance: -
d_gene: TRBD1
j_gene: TRBJ2-7
v_gene: TRBV27
CDR3aa: CASSSRQGRGYEQYF
CDR3nt: TGTGCCAGCAGTTCTCGACAGGGGAGAGGCTACGAGCAGTACTTC

abundance: few
d_gene: -
j_gene: TRBJ1-1
v_gene: TRBV7-6
CDR3aa: CASSLVANTEAFF
CDR3nt: TGTGCCAGCAGCTTAGTGGCGAACACTGAAGCTTTCTTT